The sequence of this T cell receptor beta chain was determined in a study of cytomegalovirus exposure and HLA in healthy donors. Germline assignment: CDR1 SGHVS and CDR2 FNYEAQ. This CDR3 region has 16 residues. V was pared by 6 bases and J by 3 bases, with 13 bases of the junction left unmatched. Though probably carrying unrecorded immune exposures, donors were nominally healthy at sampling. Points on this clone: Its matching antigen is unknown.

Researchers ran the PCR with 60 Vbeta and 13 Jbeta primers. In the authors' workflow: Some 9.9 million shared chains were among around 80 million unique TCR beta chains counted in a later analysis. Sequencing used immunoSEQ multiplex PCR; TCRdb keeps in-frame clones, though not all of them. The V and J calls and clone size were taken over from that table, and D and trimming were inferred from the DNA. The data show about 140,000 clones, around 9.7% seen once. Study-level results: Across HLA loci, a later analysis found differing TCR association rates, with DRB1 most and HLA-C fewest. In a later analysis, several top co-occurrence clusters appeared linked to parvovirus B19, influenza, CMV and Epstein-Barr virus.

The V and J genes are TRBV7-6 and TRBJ2-7, with 8 bases lining up with TRBD1. The receptor's source is a man aged 50 to 60 in good health and CMV-seronegative. The sequenced sample was PBMCs. In nucleotides, the CDR3 is TGTGCCAGCAGGAATTCCCCGGGACAGGACAACTACGAGCAGTACTTC. Amino acid sequence: CASRNSPGQDNYEQYF.